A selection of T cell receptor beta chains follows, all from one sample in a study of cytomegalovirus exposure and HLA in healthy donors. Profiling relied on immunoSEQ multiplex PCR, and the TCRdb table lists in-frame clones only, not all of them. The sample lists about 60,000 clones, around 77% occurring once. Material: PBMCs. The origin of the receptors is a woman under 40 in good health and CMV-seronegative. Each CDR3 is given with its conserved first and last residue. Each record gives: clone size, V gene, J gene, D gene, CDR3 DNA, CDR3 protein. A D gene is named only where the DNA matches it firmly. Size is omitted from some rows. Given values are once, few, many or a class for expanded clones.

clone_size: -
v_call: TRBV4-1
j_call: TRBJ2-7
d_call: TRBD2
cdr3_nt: TGCGCCAGCAGCTCGGGACTAGCGGGGAGCTCCTACGAGCAGTACTTC
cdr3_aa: CASSSGLAGSSYEQYF

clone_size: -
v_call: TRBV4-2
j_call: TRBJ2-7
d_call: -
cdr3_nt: TGTGCCAGCAGCCAAGAGGGGGGAACCTACGAGCAGTACTTC
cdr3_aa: CASSQEGGTYEQYF

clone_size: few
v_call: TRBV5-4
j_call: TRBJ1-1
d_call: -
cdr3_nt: TGTGCCAGCAGCTTGGGAGGGAAGAACACTGAAGCTTTCTTT
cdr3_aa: CASSLGGKNTEAFF

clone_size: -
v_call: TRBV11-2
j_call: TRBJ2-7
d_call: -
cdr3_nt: TGTGCCAGCAGCTATCTGGCCTCCTACGAGCAGTACTTC
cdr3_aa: CASSYLASYEQYF

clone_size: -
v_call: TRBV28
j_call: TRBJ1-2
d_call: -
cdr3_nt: TGTGCCAGCTCAGACGGAGCTAACTATGGCTACACCTTC
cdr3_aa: CASSDGANYGYTF

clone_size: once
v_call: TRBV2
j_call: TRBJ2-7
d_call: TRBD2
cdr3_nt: TGTGCCAGCAGTGGGGGGGGAACCTCCTACGAGCAGTACTTC
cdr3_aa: CASSGGGTSYEQYF

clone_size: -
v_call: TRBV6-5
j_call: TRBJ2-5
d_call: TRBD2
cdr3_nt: TGTGCCAGCAGTTTAGGCGGGGGGGCCCGGGAGACCCAGTACTTC
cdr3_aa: CASSLGGGARETQYF

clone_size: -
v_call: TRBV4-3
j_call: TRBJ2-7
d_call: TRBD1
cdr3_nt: TGCGCCAGCAGCCAAGTCTACCGGGACAGTCACTACGAGCAGTACTTC
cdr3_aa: CASSQVYRDSHYEQYF

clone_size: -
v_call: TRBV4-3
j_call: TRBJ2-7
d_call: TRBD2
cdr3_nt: TGCGCCAGCAGACTAACCGGGACTAGCGGGAGCGAGCAGTACTTC
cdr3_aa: CASRLTGTSGSEQYF

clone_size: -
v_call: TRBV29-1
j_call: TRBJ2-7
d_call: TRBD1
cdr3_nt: TGCAGCGCTAAGGGACAGGGCTTATTTTCCGACGAGCAGTACTTC
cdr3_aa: CSAKGQGLFSDEQYF

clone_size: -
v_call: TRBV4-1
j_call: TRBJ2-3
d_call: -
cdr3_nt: TGCGCCAGCAGGGGGGACCGGGACTTACTCACAGATACGCAGTATTTT
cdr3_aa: CASRGDRDLLTDTQYF

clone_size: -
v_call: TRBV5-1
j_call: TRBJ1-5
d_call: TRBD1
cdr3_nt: TGCGCCAGCAGGCTAGTGACAGGGTTGAGCAATCAGCCCCAGCATTTT
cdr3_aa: CASRLVTGLSNQPQHF

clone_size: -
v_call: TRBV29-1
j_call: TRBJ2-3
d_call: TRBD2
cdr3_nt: TGCAGCGTAAGACTAGCGGGAGGTGCCCCAGATACGCAGTATTTT
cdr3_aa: CSVRLAGGAPDTQYF

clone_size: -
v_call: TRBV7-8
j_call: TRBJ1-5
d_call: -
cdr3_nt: TGTGCCAGCAGCTTAGCCGGGACTATCCGAAACCAGCCCCAGCATTTT
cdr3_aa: CASSLAGTIRNQPQHF

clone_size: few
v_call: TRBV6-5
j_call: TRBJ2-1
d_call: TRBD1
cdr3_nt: TGTGCCAGCAGTTACCGGGACAGGGCAAACAATGAGCAGTTCTTC
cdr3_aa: CASSYRDRANNEQFF

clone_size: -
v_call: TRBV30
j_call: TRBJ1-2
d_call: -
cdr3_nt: TGTGCCTGGAGTGCCGGGACTGTCTATGGCTACACCTTC
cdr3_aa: CAWSAGTVYGYTF

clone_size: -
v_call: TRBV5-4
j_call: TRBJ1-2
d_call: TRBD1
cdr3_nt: TGTGCCAGCAGCTCCATGAAAGGGGGCTGGGGCTACACCTTC
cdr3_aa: CASSSMKGGWGYTF

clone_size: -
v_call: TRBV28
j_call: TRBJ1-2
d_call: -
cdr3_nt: TGTGCCAGCCGGCAGGACAGCTTCTATGGCTACACCTTC
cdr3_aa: CASRQDSFYGYTF

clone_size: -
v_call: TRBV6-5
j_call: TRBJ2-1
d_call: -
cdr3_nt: TGTGCCAGCGGAACTAGCAGCAATGAGCAGTTCTTC
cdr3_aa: CASGTSSNEQFF

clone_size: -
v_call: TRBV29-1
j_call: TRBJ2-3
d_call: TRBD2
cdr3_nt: TGCAGCGTTGAATTCCGTCTGGCGGGGGGGCCCACAGATACGCAGTATTTT
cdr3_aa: CSVEFRLAGGPTDTQYF

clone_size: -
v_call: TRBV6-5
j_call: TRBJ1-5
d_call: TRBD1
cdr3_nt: TGTGCCAGCAGGGGCGCTGGGACAGGGAGTCAGCCCCAGCATTTT
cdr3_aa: CASRGAGTGSQPQHF

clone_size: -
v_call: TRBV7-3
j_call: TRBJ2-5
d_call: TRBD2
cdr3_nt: TGTGCCAGCAGCTTAAGTTCCAGCGGGGGGGAGACCCAGTACTTC
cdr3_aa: CASSLSSSGGETQYF

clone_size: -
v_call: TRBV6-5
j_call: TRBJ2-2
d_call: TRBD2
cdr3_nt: TGTGCCAGCGGGCTAGCGGGAATAGCCGGGGAGCTGTTTTTT
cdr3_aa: CASGLAGIAGELFF

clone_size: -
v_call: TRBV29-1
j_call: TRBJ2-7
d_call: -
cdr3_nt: TGCAGCGTTGAATACAGGGCCGACTCCTACGAGCAGTACTTC
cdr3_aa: CSVEYRADSYEQYF

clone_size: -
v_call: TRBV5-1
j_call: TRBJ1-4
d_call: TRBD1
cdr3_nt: TGCGCCAGCAGCTCACGACAGGGTGGCGAAAAACTGTTTTTT
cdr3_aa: CASSSRQGGEKLFF

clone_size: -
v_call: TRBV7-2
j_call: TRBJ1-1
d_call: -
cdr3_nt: TGTGCCAGCAGCTCAGGACAGAACAGCAGAGCTTTCTTT
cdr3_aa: CASSSGQNSRAFF

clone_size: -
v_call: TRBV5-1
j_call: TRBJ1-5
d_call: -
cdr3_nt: TGCGCCAGCAGCCTCGACTATTCCCCCAATCAGCCCCAGCATTTT
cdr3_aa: CASSLDYSPNQPQHF

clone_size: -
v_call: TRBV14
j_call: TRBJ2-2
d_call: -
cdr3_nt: TGTGCCAGCAGCCAAGCTTGGAACACCGGGGAGCTGTTTTTT
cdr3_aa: CASSQAWNTGELFF

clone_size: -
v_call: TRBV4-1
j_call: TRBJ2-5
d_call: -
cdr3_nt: TGCGCCAGCAGCTCGAGGGAGACCCAGTACTTC
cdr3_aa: CASSSRETQYF

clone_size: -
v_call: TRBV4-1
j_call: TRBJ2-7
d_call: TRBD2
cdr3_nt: TGCGCCAGCAGCTCACTCCTAGCGGGAACGACCTACGAGCAGTACTTC
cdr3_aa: CASSSLLAGTTYEQYF

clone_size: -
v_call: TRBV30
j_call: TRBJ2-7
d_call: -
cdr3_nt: TGTGCCTGGAGTGTACTCCCCCTAAGCTACGAGCAGTACTTC
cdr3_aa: CAWSVLPLSYEQYF

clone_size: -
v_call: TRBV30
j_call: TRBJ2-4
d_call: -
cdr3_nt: TGTGCCTGGAGTGGAAACAGGGAGTCCAAAAACATTCAGTACTTC
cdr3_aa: CAWSGNRESKNIQYF

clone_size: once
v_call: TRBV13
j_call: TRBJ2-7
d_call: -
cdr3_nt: TGTGCCAGCAGCCAAACCGGGGTCGGAGTAGTCGAGCAGTACTTC
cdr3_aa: CASSQTGVGVVEQYF

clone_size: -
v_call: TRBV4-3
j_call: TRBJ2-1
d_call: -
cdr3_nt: TGCGCCAGCAGCCATCAAACCCCGGGACTTTCCTACAATGAGCAGTTCTTC
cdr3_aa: CASSHQTPGLSYNEQFF

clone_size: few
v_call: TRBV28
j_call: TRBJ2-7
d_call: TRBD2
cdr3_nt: TGTGCCAGCAGTTTATGGGCTAGCGGTAACTACGAGCAGTACTTC
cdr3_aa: CASSLWASGNYEQYF

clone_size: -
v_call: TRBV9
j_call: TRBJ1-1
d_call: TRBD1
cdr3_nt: TGTGCCAGCAGTAAGACAGGGAGTCACACTGAAGCTTTCTTT
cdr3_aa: CASSKTGSHTEAFF

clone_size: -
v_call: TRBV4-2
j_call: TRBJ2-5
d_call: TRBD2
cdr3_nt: TGTGCCAGCAGCCCGCGGACTAGCGGGGGGGTGGGGGAGACCCAGTACTTC
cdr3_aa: CASSPRTSGGVGETQYF

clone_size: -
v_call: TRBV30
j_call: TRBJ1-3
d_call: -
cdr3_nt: TGTGCCTGGCATACAGGGCACTCTGGAAACACCATATATTTT
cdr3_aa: CAWHTGHSGNTIYF

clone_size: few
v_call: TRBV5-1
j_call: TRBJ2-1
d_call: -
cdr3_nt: TGCGCCAGCAGCTGGGGGCAGACTAACGATGAGCAGTTCTTC
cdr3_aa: CASSWGQTNDEQFF

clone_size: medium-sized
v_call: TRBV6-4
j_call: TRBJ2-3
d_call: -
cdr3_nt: TGTGCCAGCAGTGACTCCGCGACAGATACGCAGTATTTT
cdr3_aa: CASSDSATDTQYF

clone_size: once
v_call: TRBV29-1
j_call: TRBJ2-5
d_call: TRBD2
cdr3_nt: TGCAGCCAAATAGCGGGAGAGGGTTTAGAGACCCAGTACTTC
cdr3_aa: CSQIAGEGLETQYF

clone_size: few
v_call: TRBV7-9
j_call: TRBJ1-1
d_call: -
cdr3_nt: TGTGCCAGCAGCTTACAGGGAAACACTGAAGCTTTCTTT
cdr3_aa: CASSLQGNTEAFF

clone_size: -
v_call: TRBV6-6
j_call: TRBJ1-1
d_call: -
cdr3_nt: TGTGCCAGCAGTTTCTACCCGGGACAAAACACTGAAGCTTTCTTT
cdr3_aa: CASSFYPGQNTEAFF

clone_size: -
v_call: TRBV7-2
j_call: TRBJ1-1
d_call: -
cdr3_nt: TGTGCCAGCAGCTTAGTCCCTCATTACAGGGTACGGAGCACTGAAGCTTTCTTT
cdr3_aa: CASSLVPHYRVRSTEAFF

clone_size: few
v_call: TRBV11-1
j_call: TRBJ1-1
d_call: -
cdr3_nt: TGTGCCAGCAGCTTAGCTTATAGTCTCGAAGCTTTCTTT
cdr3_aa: CASSLAYSLEAFF

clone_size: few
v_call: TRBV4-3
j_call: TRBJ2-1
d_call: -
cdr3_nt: TGCGCCAGCAGCCAAAACCGCGGGGTTGAGCAGTTCTTC
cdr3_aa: CASSQNRGVEQFF